This T cell receptor beta chain was profiled in a study of T cells in Graves' hyperthyroidism and ophthalmopathy. About the research overall: Upon initial diagnosis and before any treatment, peripheral blood was collected. Study-wide points: Ophthalmopathy was predicted by the model a median of about six months ahead of onset. Blood held most thyroid clonotypes expanded above 0.001 frequency.

Trimming at V came to 1 base and at J to 1 base, leaving 4 bases not matched to a gene. The CDR3 has 16 residues. Germline values: CDR1 MNHEY, CDR2 SVGAGI. This clonotype has more than one count but fewer than ten. Its antigen remains unknown. Template material for amplifying TCR beta CDR3 regions consisted of RNA transcripts. The study used the HTBI primer set for a first-round RT-PCR of the TCR CDR3. Each CDR3 protein gets one entry after TCRdb re-called the multiplex PCR reads with MiXCR. The sample consists of hundreds of thousands of distinct CDR3 sequences, 15% to 20% of them appearing once. The rearrangement joins TRBV6-5 to TRBJ2-5, with 9 positions matching TRBD1. Sequencing input: blood. The TCR originated in a man aged 35 to 55 with Graves' ophthalmopathy. This CDR3 reads CASSYYRDRAQETQYF. In DNA form, the CDR3 reads TGTGCCAGCAGTTACTACCGGGACAGGGCCCAAGAGACCCAGTACTTC.